This T cell receptor beta chain was obtained from a study of CD8+CD57+ T cells in acquired aplastic anemia. As for the study in general: An average of roughly 3 ug of DNA was obtained from sorted CD4+ and CD8+ cells.

To note about this clonotype: Its specificity is not known.

Study-level points and caveats: Patients and controls had CD8+ Simpson's diversity values that were not significantly distinct. Overlapping CD8+ CDR3 repertoires of patients and controls contained under 30 shared sequences.

V was shortened by 3 bases and J by 9 bases, with 14 bases between the two germline ends. CDR3 length: 13 residues. The germline V gene encodes CDR1 ENHRY and CDR2 SYGVKD. Before being chosen for sequencing, patients had shown CD8+CD57+ cell expansion by flow cytometry. Template material for TCR beta VDJ and CDR3 profiling consisted of genomic DNA. TCRdb itself ran the reads through MiXCR, one entry per CDR3 protein. The sample gives some 150,000 distinct CDR3 sequences, 60% to 80% of which show up once; 45% to 60% is in the top ten. V usage is TRBV10-3 and J usage is TRBJ1-2; D possibly corresponds to TRBD1 (6 bases). Material for sequencing was sorted CD4+, CD8+, or CD8+CD57+ T cells (not recorded which) from PBMCs. The receptor was derived from a human donor with aplastic anemia. CDR3 in DNA: TGTGCCATCAGTGATAGACAGGAGGGGAGCTACACCTTC. Translation: CAISDRQEGSYTF.